A single sample is the source of the 30 T cell receptor beta chains below, sequenced in a study of blood T cell repertoires in COVID-19 (dated by TCRdb to the early 2020s). Library method: the immunoSEQ multiplex PCR assay. As stored in TCRdb, this immuneACCESS dataset retains in-frame rearrangements with V and J assigned. A fraction of the clones does not appear; measured against another copy, unresolved V genes explain less than half of the discrepancy, and the remainder lacks a known reason. The sample data list approximately 88,000 clones, and 80% of these were observed just once. 15% to 20% of the sample is in the top ten clones. Sequencing used peripheral blood. These receptors originate from a woman at least 80 years old with acute or convalescent COVID-19.

V is TRBV25-1 and J is TRBJ1-6; perhaps TRBD1 as D (5 bases). Germline CDR1 and CDR2: MGHDK and SYGVNS. Trimming left V 4 bases short and J 7 bases short, with 11 bases between. The CDR3 has 14 residues. The chain's CDR3 is CASSGGGGNSPLHF. The CDR3 DNA follows: TGTGCCAGCAGTGGTGGGGGGGGGAATTCACCCCTCCACTTT.

The chain is built from TRBV12-3 or TRBV12-4 and TRBJ2-2; D gene uncertain. The CDR3 has 13 residues. V was pared by 8 bases and J by 1 base, with 8 bases between. The CDR3 DNA reads as TGTGCCAGCGCCCGACTGAACACCGGGGAGCTGTTTTTT. Encoded protein: CASARLNTGELFF.

This clone showed up just a few times. The V gene is TRBV7-3, the J gene TRBJ2-2; 9 nucleotides agree with TRBD2. The V and J ends lost 2 bases and 5 bases, in that order; junction bases with no gene match: 3. The CDR3 has 15 residues. From germline, CDR1 is SGHTA and CDR2 FQGTGA. In nucleotides, the CDR3 is TGTGCCAGCAGCTTAGGGCTAGCGGGGACCGGGGAGCTGTTTTTT. The encoded protein is CASSLGLAGTGELFF. The full variable domain, its missing parts supplied by reference TRBV7-3 and TRBJ2-2, is GAGVSQTPSNKVTEKGKYVELRCDPISGHTALYWYRQSLGQGPEFLIYFQGTGAADDSGLPNDRFFAVRPEGSVSTLKIQRTERGDSAVYLCASSLGLAGTGELFFGEGSRLTVL.

This clone occurred many times. This chain links TRBV5-1 with TRBJ2-3, with 9 bases fitting TRBD2. The germline V gene has CDR1 SGHRS and CDR2 YFSETQ. V gave up 0 bases and J gave up 4 bases; unmatched junction bases: 0. This CDR3 comprises 14 residues. The CDR3 here is CASSLVAGADTQYF. The CDR3 nucleotides are TGCGCCAGCAGCTTGGTAGCGGGGGCAGATACGCAGTATTTT. Together with reference TRBV5-1 and TRBJ2-3, the CDR3 gives the full variable domain: KAGVTQTPRYLIKTRGQQVTLSCSPISGHRSVSWYQQTPGQGLQFLFEYFSETQRNKGNFPGRFSGRQFSNSRSEMNVSTLELGDSALYLCASSLVAGADTQYFGPGTRLTVL.

This clone was recorded a few times. CDR3 in amino acids: CAIGTGYGNSPLHF. Written as DNA, the CDR3 is TGTGCCATTGGGACAGGGTACGGGAATTCACCCCTCCACTTT. The J gene is TRBJ1-6, the V gene TRBV10-3, with 9 bases matching TRBD1. Trimming took 9 bases from V and 7 from J; bases not matched to a gene: 7. CDR3 length: 14 residues. The germline V gene encodes CDR1 ENHRY and CDR2 SYGVKD.

The V and J genes are TRBV30 and TRBJ1-6; no clear D gene. The V gene lost 0 bases and the J gene lost 0 bases, with 9 bases spanning the gap. The germline CDR1 and CDR2 sequences are GTSNPN and SVGIG (reference sequence). The CDR3 sequence is 16 residues long. CDR3 region: CAWSVSGSSYNSPLHF. The CDR3 region has the DNA TGTGCCTGGAGTGTATCCGGGAGCTCCTATAATTCACCCCTCCACTTT.

V usage is TRBV5-1 and J usage is TRBJ2-1, with TRBD2 matching 9 bases. The germline V gene encodes CDR1 SGHRS and CDR2 YFSETQ. V shed 0 bases and J 4 bases; nucleotides not matched to a gene: 5. The CDR3 sequence is 16 residues long. CDR3 residues: CASSLVPAGGYNEQFF. The CDR3, as DNA: TGCGCCAGCAGCTTGGTGCCAGCGGGGGGTTACAATGAGCAGTTCTTC.

The rearrangement joins TRBV6-5 to TRBJ1-2, with 7 bases fitting TRBD1. The CDR3 contains 15 residues. The V segment lost 7 bases and the J segment 3 bases; nucleotides outside the gene matches: 11. Germline CDR1 reads MNHEY; CDR2 reads SVGAGI. This CDR3 is CASKTQGGLDYGYTF. The CDR3 nucleotides read TGTGCCAGCAAAACCCAGGGGGGTTTGGACTATGGCTACACCTTC.

The chain joins TRBV6-6 to TRBJ1-1; D is possibly TRBD1 (6 bases). Germline V gene lookup returns CDR1 MNHNY and CDR2 SVGAGI (reference sequence). The CDR3 extends over 13 amino acids. V was shortened by 5 bases and J by 6 bases, with 13 bases between the two germline ends. The chain's CDR3 is CASSPRQVSEAFF. DNA for the CDR3: TGTGCCAGCAGTCCACGACAGGTCTCTGAAGCTTTCTTT.

V usage is TRBV30 and J usage is TRBJ2-1; 16 nucleotides align to TRBD2. The CDR3 is made up of 18 amino acids. Germline V lookup: CDR1 GTSNPN, CDR2 SVGIG (reference sequence). V trimming: 5 bases; J trimming: 3 bases; junction bases outside the gene matches: 10. In nucleotides, the CDR3 is TGTGCCTGGTCCCTGGGACTAGCGGGGGGGCTGGGCTACAATGAGCAGTTCTTC. Translation: CAWSLGLAGGLGYNEQFF.

The chain carries TRBV28 and TRBJ1-2; D gene ambiguous. The CDR3 consists of 12 residues. V was shortened by 8 bases and J by 8 bases, with 15 bases between the two germline ends. Germline CDR1 reads MDHEN; CDR2 reads SYDVKM. CDR3 protein: CASYSGIRGYTF. DNA of the CDR3: TGTGCCAGCTACTCAGGAATACGGGGCTACACCTTC.

The chain joins TRBV12-3 or TRBV12-4 to TRBJ2-5, with TRBD2 as a possible D gene (5 bases). This CDR3 is built from 13 residues. V lost 5 bases and J lost 5, with 12 bases in between. This CDR3 reads CASSTTSWETQYF. The CDR3 DNA reads TGTGCCAGCAGTACTACTAGTTGGGAGACCCAGTACTTC.

CDR3 residues: CASSRGTSGKDTQYF. The CDR3, as DNA: TGCGCCAGCAGCCGAGGGACTAGCGGCAAAGATACGCAGTATTTT. The chain joins TRBV5-1 to TRBJ2-3; 11 bases line up with TRBD2. V was pared by 4 bases and J by 5 bases, with 6 bases of the junction left unmatched. CDR3 length: 15 residues. Per the germline V gene, CDR1 is SGHRS and CDR2 is YFSETQ.

The V call is TRBV9, the J call TRBJ2-5; TRBD1 agrees at 12 bases. The CDR3 covers 17 residues. The V segment lost 3 bases and the J segment 5 bases; nucleotides outside the gene matches: 11. Germline V gene sequence: CDR1 SGDLS, CDR2 YYNGEE. The CDR3: CASSARGGTGGLETQYF. The CDR3 DNA reads as TGTGCCAGCAGCGCTAGGGGAGGGACAGGGGGCCTGGAGACCCAGTACTTC.

The genes are TRBV30 and TRBJ1-1; 7 bases map to TRBD1. CDR1 is GTSNPN and CDR2 is SVGIG in the germline V gene (reference sequence). There are 14 residues in the CDR3. V trimming: 1 base; J trimming: 1 base; junction bases outside the gene matches: 3. CDR3: CAWSAGQQNTEAFF. The CDR3 region has the DNA TGTGCCTGGAGTGCGGGACAGCAGAACACTGAAGCTTTCTTT.

The chain has TRBV18 and TRBJ2-7, with 8 bases that match TRBD1. Germline values: CDR1 KGHSH, CDR2 LQKENI. The CDR3 totals 14 residues. V shed 2 bases and J 5 bases; nucleotides not matched to a gene: 5. As DNA, the CDR3 is TGTGCCAGCTCACCAGTCAGGGGGCGGCACGAGCAGTACTTC. It specifies CASSPVRGRHEQYF.

This sequence joins TRBV3-1 (or the pseudogene TRBV3-2) and TRBJ1-1; no clear D gene. This CDR3 has 15 residues. Germline assignment: CDR1 LGHDT and CDR2 YNNKEL (reference sequence). Trimming took 4 bases from V and 0 from J, leaving 12 bases between them. The CDR3, as DNA: TGTGCCAGCAGCCCCCTCAGTGCCATGAACACTGAAGCTTTCTTT. This encodes CASSPLSAMNTEAFF.

Here the CDR3 DNA reads TGTGCCAGCAGCAAACGACTAGCGGGGACCTACAATGAGCAGTTCTTC. It yields the protein CASSKRLAGTYNEQFF. This chain uses TRBV11-1 with TRBJ2-1; 11 bases line up with TRBD2. The CDR3 consists of 16 residues. V dropped 5 bases and J dropped 2; count of bases not matched to a gene: 5. Germline values: CDR1 SGHAT, CDR2 FQDESV (reference sequence).

The chain links TRBV30 to TRBJ2-7; possibly TRBD1 for D (5 bases). The V gene's germline CDR1 is GTSNPN and CDR2 SVGIG (reference sequence). The CDR3 length is 13 residues. Trimming removed 2 bases from V and 0 bases from J, with 8 bases in between. CDR3 in DNA: TGTGCCTGGAGTAAGGACAACTCCTACGAGCAGTACTTC. This gives the protein CAWSKDNSYEQYF.

The V and J genes are TRBV6-1 and TRBJ1-1; weak D call: TRBD1 (6 bases). V dropped 1 base and J dropped 4 bases, with 10 bases sitting between them. CDR1 and CDR2 (germline): MNHNS, SASEGT. The CDR3 loop spans 14 amino acids. The CDR3: CASSEGGGLTEAFF. The CDR3 DNA sequence: TGTGCCAGCAGTGAAGGCGGGGGGCTCACTGAAGCTTTCTTT.

J is TRBJ2-7 and V is TRBV27, with TRBD1 matching over 12 bases. The CDR3 extends over 16 amino acids. The J segment lost 7 bases and the V segment lost 6 bases, leaving 13 bases of the junction unmatched. The germline V gene has CDR1 MNHEY and CDR2 SMNVEV (reference sequence). CDR3 amino acids: CASRNWDRGREGEQYF. For the CDR3, the DNA is TGTGCCAGCAGAAATTGGGACAGGGGGCGCGAAGGGGAGCAGTACTTC.

The V gene is TRBV19, the J gene TRBJ1-5; D gene unclear. Germline CDR1 and CDR2: LNHDA and SQIVND (reference sequence). This CDR3 spans 14 amino acids. Trimming took off 5 bases at V and 4 bases at J, with 12 bases between the two ends. This chain's CDR3 is CASSPGRGNQPQHF. Written as DNA, the CDR3 is TGTGCCAGTAGTCCGGGGAGAGGGAATCAGCCCCAGCATTTT.

The chain joins TRBV5-6 to TRBJ1-1, with D tentatively TRBD1 (6 bases). The CDR3 runs to 15 residues. V was trimmed by 2 bases and J by 1 base, leaving 12 bases between them. Germline V gene sequence: CDR1 SGHDT, CDR2 YYEEEE. Here the CDR3 DNA reads TGTGCCAGCAGCTTTGCCGACAGGAAGAACACTGAAGCTTTCTTT. It is translated as CASSFADRKNTEAFF.

V gene TRBV12-5 combines with J gene TRBJ2-3; 11 bases match TRBD2. Germline-derived CDR1 and CDR2 are LGHNT and FRNRAP. Unmatched junction bases numbered 0, after V lost 1 base and J lost 0 bases. The CDR3 consists of 16 residues. The CDR3 sequence: CASGLGTSGSTDTQYF. CDR3 in DNA: TGTGCTAGTGGTTTGGGGACTAGCGGGAGCACAGATACGCAGTATTTT.

The J gene is TRBJ1-5, the V gene TRBV6-2 or TRBV6-3; D gene ambiguous. Germline V gives CDR1 MNHEY, CDR2 SVGEGT. Trimming took off 6 bases at V and 4 bases at J, with 13 bases between the two ends. This CDR3 is 14 amino acids long. The CDR3 sequence: CASSPVGSNQPQHF. In DNA, the CDR3 is TGTGCCAGCAGCCCGGTGGGCAGTAATCAGCCCCAGCATTTT.

The chain recombines TRBV18 with TRBJ2-5, with 7 bases fitting TRBD2. V lost 2 bases and J lost 4; bases outside the gene matches: 4. The germline gives CDR1 KGHSH, CDR2 LQKENI. This CDR3 has 14 amino acids. The CDR3 DNA reads TGTGCCAGCTCACCAGGGACTACCCGAGAGACCCAGTACTTC. Protein: CASSPGTTRETQYF. Variable domain in full (rest from reference TRBV18 and TRBJ2-5): NAGVMQNPRHLVRRRGQEARLRCSPMKGHSHVYWYRQLPEEGLKFMVYLQKENIIDESGMPKERFSAEFPKEGPSILRIQQVVRGDSAAYFCASSPGTTRETQYFGPGTRLLVL.

The chain uses TRBV11-2 and TRBJ2-2; no clear D gene. CDR1 SGHAT and CDR2 FQNNGV come from the germline V gene. This CDR3 has 15 residues. Between the trimmed V and J ends, which lost 1 base and 4 bases, there was a span of 10 bases. The CDR3 loop is CASSLVRYSTGELFF. The CDR3 DNA sequence: TGTGCCAGCAGCTTAGTGAGGTATAGCACCGGGGAGCTGTTTTTT.

CDR3 sequence (DNA): TGTGCCAGCAGTTTATCCCCGGGACTAGCGGGGGGGCCGGGGGATGAGCAGTTCTTC. It codes for CASSLSPGLAGGPGDEQFF. The V and J genes are TRBV27 and TRBJ2-1, with 16 bases lining up with TRBD2. Trimming cost V 0 bases and J 8 bases; bases outside gene matches: 10. Germline CDR1 MNHEY, CDR2 SMNVEV (reference sequence). There are 19 residues in the CDR3.

A single count supports this clone. The chain has TRBV11-2 and TRBJ1-1; D is unclear. Germline loops: CDR1 SGHAT, CDR2 FQNNGV. V was trimmed by 4 bases and J by 3 bases, leaving 12 bases between them. The CDR3 has 14 amino acids. CDR3 protein: CASSSLSGYTEAFF. CDR3 coding DNA: TGTGCCAGCAGCTCCCTGAGCGGTTACACTGAAGCTTTCTTT.

The CDR3 sequence is CASSLERFSGNTIYF. In DNA, the CDR3 is TGTGCCAGCAGCTTAGAACGGTTCTCTGGAAACACCATATATTTT. The chain is built from TRBV7-2 and TRBJ1-3; D is unresolved. Between the trimmed V and J ends, which lost 1 base and 0 bases, there was a span of 7 bases. Looked up from germline, CDR1 is SGHTA and CDR2 is FQGNSA. CDR3 size: 15 residues.